One sample yielded the 22 T cell receptor beta chains listed below, sequenced in a study of CD8 T cells in Susac syndrome. Reverse transcription of 0.5 to 1 ug RNA used random hexamers. TCRdb re-derived calls from the immunoSEQ multiplex PCR reads in MiXCR, one entry per CDR3 protein. The sample has about 400,000 distinct CDR3 sequences; roughly 85% are singletons. The sequenced sample was CD8+ T cells from PBMCs. All receptors derive from a human donor with multiple sclerosis.

The V and J genes are TRBV5-6 and TRBJ1-2; D remains ambiguous. The CDR3 is made up of 15 amino acids. V was cut by 0 bases and J by 4 bases, with 13 bases left in between. Germline V gene data show CDR1 as SGHDT and CDR2 as YYEEEE. The CDR3 nucleotides are TGTGCCAGCAGCTTGGGGGCAGGCCCGGGCTATGGCTACACCTTC. Its translation: CASSLGAGPGYGYTF.

In its sample, this clonotype was seen a few times. The genes are TRBV7-9 and TRBJ2-6; 7 bases agree with TRBD1. V shed 7 bases and J 0 bases; nucleotides not matched to a gene: 6. This CDR3 comprises 16 residues. Germline CDR1 is SEHNR and CDR2 is FQNEAQ (reference sequence). CDR3 DNA: TGTGCCAGCACGGGGACAGCTATCTCTGGGGCCAACGTCCTGACTTTC. Protein product: CASTGTAISGANVLTF.

The chain has TRBV7-2 and TRBJ2-5; D perhaps matches TRBD2 (6 bases). CDR1 is SGHTA and CDR2 is FQGNSA in the germline V gene. The ends were cut back, 3 bases at V and 6 bases at J, with 14 bases in the middle. CDR3 length equals 14 residues. The CDR3 coding sequence is TGTGCCAGCAGCTTTATGCAGGGAGGAAAGACCCAGTACTTC. Its translation is CASSFMQGGKTQYF.

This chain links TRBV27 with TRBJ2-7; 7 bases align to TRBD1. J lost 5 bases, V lost 5 bases, and 21 bases had no gene match. The CDR3 loop spans 18 amino acids. Germline V gene data show CDR1 as MNHEY and CDR2 as SMNVEV (reference sequence). CDR3: CASSLGGLHRGPENEQYF. Written as DNA, the CDR3 is TGTGCCAGCAGTCTCGGCGGCCTACACAGGGGTCCGGAAAACGAGCAGTACTTC.

The V call is TRBV18, the J call TRBJ2-3, with D possibly being TRBD2 (6 bases). The CDR3 is 15 amino acids. V was trimmed by 8 bases and J by 1 base, leaving 16 bases between them. Germline CDR1 is KGHSH and CDR2 is LQKENI. The CDR3, as DNA: TGTGCCAGCCGAGGGACTTCGCCGGGCACAGATACGCAGTATTTT. It yields the protein CASRGTSPGTDTQYF.

V gene TRBV11-2 combines with J gene TRBJ2-2; TRBD2 aligns across 7 bases. The CDR3 is made up of 13 amino acids. The germline V gene encodes CDR1 SGHAT and CDR2 FQNNGV. The trim removed 9 bases at V and 2 bases at J, leaving 3 bases unmatched. CDR3 bases: TGTGCCAGTATAGCGGGCAACACCGGGGAGCTGTTTTTT. Its protein product is CASIAGNTGELFF.

The chain carries TRBV5-6 and TRBJ1-1; D is perhaps TRBD1 (5 bases). Germline CDR1 and CDR2: SGHDT and YYEEEE. The CDR3 is 15 residues long. V lost 0 bases and J lost 1, with 10 bases in between. CDR3 sequence (DNA): TGTGCCAGCAGCTTGGGGGCAGGGACGAACACTGAAGCTTTCTTT. This sequence encodes CASSLGAGTNTEAFF.

The chain links TRBV27 to TRBJ1-2, with 7 bases identical to TRBD1. Per the germline V gene, CDR1 is MNHEY and CDR2 is SMNVEV (reference sequence). The CDR3 runs to 16 residues. V gave up 4 bases and J gave up 0 bases; unmatched junction bases: 8. As DNA, the CDR3 is TGTGCCAGCAGTTCAACTTCTACAGGGGCTAACTATGGCTACACCTTC. Translation: CASSSTSTGANYGYTF.

V and J are TRBV6-1 and TRBJ1-6, with a possible D match to TRBD1 (5 bases). Germline values: CDR1 MNHNS, CDR2 SASEGT. The CDR3 totals 14 residues. Between the trimmed V and J ends, which lost 7 bases and 7 bases, there was a span of 14 bases. DNA of the CDR3: TGTGCCAGCACCCCGTACGGGGCAAATTCACCCCTCCACTTT. It yields the protein CASTPYGANSPLHF.

This clonotype was seen only once. The chain carries TRBV6-5 and TRBJ2-2; 9 bases are shared with TRBD2. Per germline, CDR1 MNHEY and CDR2 SVGAGI. The CDR3 consists of 17 residues. V shed 4 bases and J 3 bases; nucleotides not matched to a gene: 9. The CDR3 region has the DNA TGTGCCAGCAGTTCCCTTGGGGTAGCGGGGGACACCGGGGAGCTGTTTTTT. Translation: CASSSLGVAGDTGELFF.

The chain has TRBV4-1 and TRBJ2-2; 11 bases align to TRBD1. This CDR3 comprises 17 residues. Losses at the gene ends were 1 base for V and 6 bases for J; bases not matched to a gene: 7. Germline V lookup: CDR1 MGHRA, CDR2 YSYEKL. The DNA of the CDR3 is TGCGCCAGCAGCCAAGCGGGGACAGGGGGTGGGCCCGGGGAGCTGTTTTTT. It translates to CASSQAGTGGGPGELFF.

The chain recombines TRBV5-4 with TRBJ1-1; D possibly corresponds to TRBD1 (5 bases). V gave up 4 bases and J gave up 8 bases, with 21 bases separating them. CDR1 is SGHNT and CDR2 is YYREEE in the germline V gene (reference sequence). The length of the CDR3 is 15 residues. The DNA for the CDR3 is TGTGCCAGCAGCCCTGGCCCGACAGAGGGGATGGAAGCTTTCTTT. Its protein is CASSPGPTEGMEAFF.

The gene calls are TRBV24-1 and TRBJ2-1; 7 nucleotides agree with TRBD2. This CDR3 spans 14 amino acids. V gave up 4 bases and J gave up 14 bases; unmatched junction bases: 13. Germline V lookup: CDR1 KGHDR, CDR2 SFDVKD. The DNA for the CDR3 is TGTGCCACCAGTGACGGGACGGGAGGCTCTCCGAAGTTCTTC. It yields the protein CATSDGTGGSPKFF.

This chain joins TRBV6-5 and TRBJ1-6; D gene uncertain. Germline lookup yields CDR1 MNHEY and CDR2 SVGAGI. V was shortened by 6 bases and J by 8 bases, with 5 bases between the two germline ends. This CDR3 contains 11 residues. CDR3 sequence: CASRSDSPLHF. The DNA for the CDR3 is TGTGCCAGCAGGTCTGATTCACCCCTCCACTTT.

This clonotype was observed a single time. The chain employs TRBV30 and TRBJ2-7; maybe TRBD2 (6 bases). Germline V gives CDR1 GTSNPN, CDR2 SVGIG (reference sequence). The ends were cut back, 5 bases at V and 0 bases at J, with 11 bases in the middle. This CDR3 is 13 amino acids long. This chain's CDR3 is CAWSGVLSYEQYF. The CDR3 DNA reads as TGTGCCTGGTCGGGGGTCCTCTCCTACGAGCAGTACTTC. Based on the CDR3 plus reference TRBV30 and TRBJ2-7, the full variable domain is SQTIHQWPATLVQPVGSPLSLECTVEGTSNPNLYWYRQAAGRGLQLLFYSVGIGQISSEVPQNLSASRPQDRQFILSSKKLLLSDSGFYLCAWSGVLSYEQYFGPGTRLTVT.

The V and J genes are TRBV20-1 and TRBJ1-1; 8 bases are a match to TRBD1. The length of the CDR3 is 15 residues. Germline V gene sequence: CDR1 DFQATT, CDR2 SNEGSKA (reference sequence). The J segment lost 5 bases and the V segment lost 0 bases, leaving 8 bases of the junction unmatched. DNA for the CDR3: TGCAGTGCTAGAGATTTCGGCAGGGGGCAAACTGAAGCTTTCTTT. Its protein product is CSARDFGRGQTEAFF.

The chain couples TRBV29-1 to TRBJ1-6; no clear D. V was trimmed by 6 bases and J by 1 base, leaving 13 bases between them. Germline-derived CDR1 and CDR2 are SQVTM and ANQGSEA. The CDR3 spans 15 residues. CDR3 in amino acids: CSVRFGESYNSPLHF. CDR3 nucleotides: TGCAGCGTCCGCTTCGGGGAATCCTATAATTCACCCCTCCACTTT.

V and J are TRBV2 and TRBJ1-2; tentatively, D is TRBD1 (5 bases). The germline CDR1 and CDR2 sequences are SNHLY and FYNNEI. V gave up 8 bases and J gave up 8 bases, with 9 bases separating them. This CDR3 spans 10 amino acids. CDR3 protein: CASGGEGYTF. The DNA for the CDR3 is TGTGCCAGCGGAGGGGAAGGCTACACCTTC. Looking up the rest from reference TRBV2 and TRBJ1-2 gives the full variable domain: EPEVTQTPSHQVTQMGQEVILRCVPISNHLYFYWYRQILGQKVEFLVSFYNNEISEKSEIFDDQFSVERPDGSNFTLKIRSTKLEDSAMYFCASGGEGYTFGSGTRLTVV.

V and J are TRBV19 and TRBJ2-7; 7 bases agree with TRBD1. Per the germline V gene, CDR1 is LNHDA and CDR2 is SQIVND (reference sequence). The CDR3 covers 14 residues. The J segment lost 3 bases and the V segment lost 5 bases, leaving 7 bases of the junction unmatched. CDR3 DNA sequence: TGTGCCAGTAGTGCCCAGACAGGGATCTACGAGCAGTACTTC. Protein: CASSAQTGIYEQYF.

In this sample, this clonotype turned up a few times. The V and J genes are TRBV27 and TRBJ2-1, with no clear D. Germline loops: CDR1 MNHEY, CDR2 SMNVEV (reference sequence). Trimming took 3 bases from V and 8 from J, leaving 8 bases between them. CDR3 length: 12 residues. CDR3 bases: TGTGCCAGCAGTTTTGGTTGGGATGAGCAGTTCTTC. It yields the protein CASSFGWDEQFF.

CDR3 bases: TGTGCCAGCAGTGGACTAGCGGAAAAGGCCGCCTCCTACGAGCAGTACTTC. It codes for CASSGLAEKAASYEQYF. The chain carries TRBV2 and TRBJ2-7; 9 bases map to TRBD2. The V and J ends lost 4 bases and 0 bases, in that order; junction bases with no gene match: 10. Germline values: CDR1 SNHLY, CDR2 FYNNEI. CDR3 length equals 17 residues.

This clonotype was counted once. J is TRBJ2-4 and V is TRBV20-1; 7 bases align to TRBD1. The V segment lost 4 bases and the J segment 3 bases; nucleotides outside the gene matches: 9. Germline assignment: CDR1 DFQATT and CDR2 SNEGSKA (reference sequence). This CDR3 spans 15 amino acids. The CDR3: CSAKDRSDGKNIQYF. The CDR3 DNA reads TGCAGTGCTAAGGACAGGAGTGATGGCAAAAACATTCAGTACTTC.